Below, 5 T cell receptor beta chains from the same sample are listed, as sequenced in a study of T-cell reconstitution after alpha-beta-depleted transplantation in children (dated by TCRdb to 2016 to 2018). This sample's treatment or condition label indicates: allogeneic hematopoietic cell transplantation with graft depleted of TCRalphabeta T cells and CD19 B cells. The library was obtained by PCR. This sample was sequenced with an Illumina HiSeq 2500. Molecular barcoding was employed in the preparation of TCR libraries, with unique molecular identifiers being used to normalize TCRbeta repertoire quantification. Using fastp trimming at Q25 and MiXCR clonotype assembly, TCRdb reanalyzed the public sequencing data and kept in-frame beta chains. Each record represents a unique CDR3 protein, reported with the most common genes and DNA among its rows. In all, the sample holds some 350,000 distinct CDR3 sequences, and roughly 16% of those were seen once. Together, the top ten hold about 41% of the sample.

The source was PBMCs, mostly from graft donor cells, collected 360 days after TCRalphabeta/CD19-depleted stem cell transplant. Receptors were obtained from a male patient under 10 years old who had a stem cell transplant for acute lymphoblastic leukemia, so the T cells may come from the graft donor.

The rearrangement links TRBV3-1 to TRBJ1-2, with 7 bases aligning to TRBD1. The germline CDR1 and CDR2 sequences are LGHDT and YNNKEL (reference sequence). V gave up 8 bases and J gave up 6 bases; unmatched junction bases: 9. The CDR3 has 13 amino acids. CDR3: CASYDRATDGYTF. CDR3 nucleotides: TGTGCCAGCTATGACAGGGCAACGGATGGCTACACCTTC.

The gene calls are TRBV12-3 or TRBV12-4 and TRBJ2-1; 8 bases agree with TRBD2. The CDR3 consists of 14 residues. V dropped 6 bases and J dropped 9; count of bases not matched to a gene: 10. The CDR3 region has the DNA TGTGCCAGCAGCCCAAGCGGGAGAGGCGGTGAGCAGTTCTTC. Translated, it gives CASSPSGRGGEQFF.

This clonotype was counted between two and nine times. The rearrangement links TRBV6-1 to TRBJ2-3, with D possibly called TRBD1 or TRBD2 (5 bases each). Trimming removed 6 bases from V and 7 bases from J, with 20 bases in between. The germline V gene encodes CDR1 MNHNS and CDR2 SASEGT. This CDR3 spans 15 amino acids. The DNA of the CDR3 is TGTGCCAGCAGAGCCGGGACCAGTCCTGCTAATACGCAGTATTTT. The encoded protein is CASRAGTSPANTQYF.

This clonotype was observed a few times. The DNA for the CDR3 is TGTGCCAGCAGCGTCTTTAGTAGCTCCAGTTTCGGGGAGCTGTTTTTT. Translation gives CASSVFSSSSFGELFF. V usage is TRBV9 and J usage is TRBJ2-2; D unclear. Trimming shortened V by 2 bases and J by 7 bases, and 18 bases separated the two germline ends. CDR1 SGDLS and CDR2 YYNGEE come from the germline V gene. This CDR3 spans 16 amino acids.

The CDR3 bases are TGCGCCAGCAGCCAAGGGTGGGGGGGCGCTGGAAACACCATATATTTT. This gives the protein CASSQGWGGAGNTIYF. The rearrangement uses TRBV4-1 and TRBJ1-3; D perhaps matches TRBD1 (6 bases). Germline V gene data show CDR1 as MGHRA and CDR2 as YSYEKL. Trimming shortened V by 1 base and J by 2 bases, and 12 bases separated the two germline ends. The length of the CDR3 is 16 residues.